Listed below are T cell receptor beta chains from one sample, sequenced in a study of OX40 agonist ivuxolimab in advanced cancers. The data were produced by immunoSEQ multiplex PCR, yet TCRdb's version contains in-frame clones alone and is incomplete. The table lists 30,000 to 40,000 clones, around four fifths of them singletons. The sequenced sample was CD4+ or CD8+ T cells sorted from blood, obtained in a trial of the OX40 agonist ivuxolimab. The source of these receptors is an adult with an advanced solid tumor such as melanoma, head and neck, liver or kidney cancer. CDR3s include the opening cysteine and the closing phenylalanine or tryptophan. Each record gives: D gene, V gene, J gene, clone size, CDR3 DNA, CDR3 protein. A D gene is named only where the DNA matches it firmly. Expanded clones get a size class; other rows say once, few or many, or leave the size out.

D: NA
V: TRBV5-1
J: TRBJ1-1
size: NA
DNA: TGCGCCAGCGGTACGCAGGGTGTCACTGAAGCTTTCTTT
CDR3: CASGTQGVTEAFF

D: TRBD1
V: TRBV7-9
J: TRBJ2-2
size: NA
DNA: TGTGCCAGCAGCTCGACAGGGGCCGGGGAGCTGTTTTTT
CDR3: CASSSTGAGELFF

D: NA
V: TRBV27
J: TRBJ2-1
size: NA
DNA: TGTGCCAGCAGTTTTAACCCCCGTCTGTCCTACAATGAGCAGTTCTTC
CDR3: CASSFNPRLSYNEQFF

D: TRBD1
V: TRBV30
J: TRBJ1-2
size: NA
DNA: TGTGCCTGGGACACCGCCGGAAACCCGGGACAGGGGGCTTATGGCTACACCTTC
CDR3: CAWDTAGNPGQGAYGYTF

D: NA
V: TRBV4-2
J: TRBJ1-4
size: NA
DNA: TGTGCCAGCAGCCAAGATATGGTCCAGACCTTAGAACTGTTTTTT
CDR3: CASSQDMVQTLELFF

D: NA
V: TRBV10-2
J: TRBJ2-7
size: NA
DNA: TGCGCCAGCGGTCCGGGCTACGAGCAGTACTTC
CDR3: CASGPGYEQYF

D: NA
V: TRBV19
J: TRBJ1-1
size: NA
DNA: TGTGCCAGTAAATATTCGGAGGCCACTGAAGCTTTCTTT
CDR3: CASKYSEATEAFF

D: TRBD1
V: TRBV19
J: TRBJ1-1
size: few
DNA: TGTGCCACCCAGACAGGGTTCACTGAAGCTTTCTTT
CDR3: CATQTGFTEAFF

D: NA
V: TRBV27
J: TRBJ2-7
size: once
DNA: TGTGCCAGCAGTTTATCTCTTGTATACGAGCAGTACTTC
CDR3: CASSLSLVYEQYF

D: TRBD1
V: TRBV4-3
J: TRBJ2-1
size: NA
DNA: TGCGCCAGCAGCCCACGGACAGGGGGCAATGAGCAGTTCTTC
CDR3: CASSPRTGGNEQFF

D: NA
V: TRBV28
J: TRBJ1-2
size: NA
DNA: TGTGCCAGCAGTTTAGTAGGATACGGAGGCTACACCTTC
CDR3: CASSLVGYGGYTF